One and the same sample provided the 9 T cell receptor beta chains below, sequenced in a study of T cells after yellow fever vaccination. TCRdb ran MiXCR on the 5' RACE reads and lists one entry per CDR3 protein. The sample has 80,000 to 100,000 distinct CDR3 sequences, 5.8% seen once; the top ten hold over 40%. The sample in question was CD8+ T cells sorted from PBMCs, obtained 10 days after the yellow fever booster vaccination. The source is a man between 18 and 35 years old who received the YFV17D yellow fever vaccine.

V and J are TRBV27 and TRBJ1-1; tentatively, D is TRBD1 (5 bases). Trimming stripped 5 bases from V and 1 base from J, with 11 bases between. Germline V lookup: CDR1 MNHEY, CDR2 SMNVEV (reference sequence). CDR3 length: 14 amino acids. The CDR3 sequence is CASSPAQENTEAFF. CDR3 nucleotides: TGTGCCAGCAGTCCTGCACAGGAGAACACTGAAGCTTTCTTT.

This clonotype was observed at least ten times. V usage is TRBV27 and J usage is TRBJ2-7; 10 bases are shared with TRBD1. V dropped 1 base and J dropped 6; count of bases not matched to a gene: 6. CDR1 and CDR2 (germline): MNHEY, SMNVEV (reference sequence). This CDR3 region has 15 residues. CDR3 bases: TGTGCCAGCAGTTTATGGAAGACAGGGGGCGGCGAGCAGTACTTC. Translation gives CASSLWKTGGGEQYF.

This clonotype was recorded a few times. The V call is TRBV27, the J call TRBJ1-5; 12 positions agree with TRBD1. The CDR3 covers 17 residues. The V gene end was trimmed by 1 base and the J gene end by 6 bases; junction bases not matched to a gene: 7. Per germline, CDR1 MNHEY and CDR2 SMNVEV (reference sequence). The DNA of the CDR3 is TGTGCCAGCAGTTTATGGGGGACAGGGGGCGTCAGTCAGCCCCAGCATTTT. This sequence encodes CASSLWGTGGVSQPQHF.

This chain links TRBV5-5 with TRBJ2-7, with TRBD1 as a possible D gene (7 bases). CDR1 is SGHKS and CDR2 is YYEKEE in the germline V gene (reference sequence). The CDR3 is 13 residues long. Trimming left V 4 bases short and J 4 bases short, with 12 bases between. In nucleotides, the CDR3 is TGTGCCAGCAGCGGGGGGACAGATTACGAGCAGTACTTC. Its translation: CASSGGTDYEQYF.

The chain employs TRBV19 and TRBJ1-1, with TRBD1 identical over 7 bases. CDR3 length equals 15 residues. Losses at the gene ends were 5 bases for V and 2 bases for J; bases not matched to a gene: 8. The V gene's germline CDR1 is LNHDA and CDR2 SQIVND (reference sequence). The chain's CDR3 is CASSQYQGVNTEAFF. The CDR3 DNA reads as TGTGCCAGTAGTCAGTATCAGGGGGTCAACACTGAAGCTTTCTTT.

The V gene is TRBV4-1, the J gene TRBJ1-5; D is uncertain. This CDR3 spans 15 amino acids. Germline lookup yields CDR1 MGHRA and CDR2 YSYEKL. V was trimmed by 1 base and J by 0 bases, leaving 7 bases between them. The CDR3 nucleotides read TGCGCCAGCAGCCAAGGGCCCGGTAGCAATCAGCCCCAGCATTTT. Encoded protein: CASSQGPGSNQPQHF.

This clonotype was counted many times. The chain is built from TRBV4-1 and TRBJ2-1, with D possibly TRBD1 on 5 matching bases. Trimming stripped 1 base from V and 5 bases from J, with 6 bases between. The CDR3 is 13 amino acids. Germline V gene sequence: CDR1 MGHRA, CDR2 YSYEKL. In nucleotides, the CDR3 is TGCGCCAGCAGCCAAGTAGGGGACAATGAGCAGTTCTTC. Residues: CASSQVGDNEQFF.

This clonotype turned up a few times. The gene calls are TRBV4-3 and TRBJ2-7; the match to TRBD1 covers 11 bases. The V gene's germline CDR1 is LGHNA and CDR2 YSLEER. The CDR3 is 16 amino acids. The ends lost 0 bases at V and 3 bases at J; junction bases unmatched: 4. The CDR3 DNA reads TGCGCCAGCAGCCAAGATTGGACAGGGGGCTTCTACGAGCAGTACTTC. It translates to CASSQDWTGGFYEQYF.

This clonotype was counted at least ten times. The chain couples TRBV7-9 to TRBJ2-7; the D gene is possibly TRBD2 (5 bases). CDR3 length: 14 residues. Germline V CDR1 and CDR2: SEHNR, FQNEAQ (reference sequence). Trimming removed 2 bases from V and 4 bases from J, with 12 bases in between. The CDR3 nucleotides are TGTGCCAGCAGCTTAACTGGGGAGAAATACGAGCAGTACGTC. Translation gives CASSLTGEKYEQYV.